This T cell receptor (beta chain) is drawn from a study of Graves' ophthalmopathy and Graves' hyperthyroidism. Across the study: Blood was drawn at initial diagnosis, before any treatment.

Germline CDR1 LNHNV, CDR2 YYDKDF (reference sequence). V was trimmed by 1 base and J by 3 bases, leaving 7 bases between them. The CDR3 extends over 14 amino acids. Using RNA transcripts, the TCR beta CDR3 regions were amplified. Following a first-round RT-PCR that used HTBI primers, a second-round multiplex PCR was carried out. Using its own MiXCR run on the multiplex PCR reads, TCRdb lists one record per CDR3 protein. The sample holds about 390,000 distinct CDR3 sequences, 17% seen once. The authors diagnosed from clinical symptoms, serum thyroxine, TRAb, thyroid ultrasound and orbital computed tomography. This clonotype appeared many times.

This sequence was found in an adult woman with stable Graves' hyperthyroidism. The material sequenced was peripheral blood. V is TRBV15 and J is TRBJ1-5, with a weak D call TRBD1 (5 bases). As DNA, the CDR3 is TGTGCCACCAGCAGAGGACAGTACAATCAGCCCCAGCATTTT. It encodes CATSRGQYNQPQHF.